This T cell receptor (beta chain) came from a study of early T cells in non-severe SARS-CoV-2 infection. Study details: Sequencing targeted bulk RNA from unsorted whole blood, leaving chains unpaired.

The trim removed 6 bases at V and 9 bases at J, leaving 11 bases unmatched. CDR1 and CDR2 from the germline V gene are SQVTM and ANQGSEA. CDR3 length equals 13 residues. This clonotype has ten or more counts. Its antigen is not known. Unique molecular identifier tags were affixed to discrete cDNA molecules. From the 5' RACE reads, TCRdb called clonotypes with MiXCR, one entry per CDR3 protein. The table has approximately 97,000 distinct CDR3 sequences, 11% seen once. Points from the study as a whole: VDJdb matching, biased toward anti-spike CD8 responses, missed private and CD4 specificities.

V usage is TRBV29-1 and J usage is TRBJ2-1; 7 positions match TRBD2. Sequencing used whole blood, obtained at baseline. The clonotype was recovered from an adult who was a healthcare worker with PCR-confirmed SARS-CoV-2 infection or an uninfected control (not recorded which). The CDR3 loop is CSVKSVAGIEQFF. DNA for the CDR3: TGCAGCGTCAAGTCAGTAGCGGGTATTGAGCAGTTCTTC.